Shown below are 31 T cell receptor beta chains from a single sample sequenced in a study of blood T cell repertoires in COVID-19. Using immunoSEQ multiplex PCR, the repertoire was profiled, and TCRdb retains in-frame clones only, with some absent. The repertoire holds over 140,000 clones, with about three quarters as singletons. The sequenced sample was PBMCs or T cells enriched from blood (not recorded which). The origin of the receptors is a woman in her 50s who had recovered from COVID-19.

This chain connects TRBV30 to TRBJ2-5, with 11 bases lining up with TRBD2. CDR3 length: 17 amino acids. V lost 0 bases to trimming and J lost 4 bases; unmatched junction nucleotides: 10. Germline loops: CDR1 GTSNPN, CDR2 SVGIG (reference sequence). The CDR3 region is CAWSVGTSGPAGETQYF. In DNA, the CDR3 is TGTGCCTGGAGTGTAGGGACTAGCGGTCCTGCGGGAGAGACCCAGTACTTC.

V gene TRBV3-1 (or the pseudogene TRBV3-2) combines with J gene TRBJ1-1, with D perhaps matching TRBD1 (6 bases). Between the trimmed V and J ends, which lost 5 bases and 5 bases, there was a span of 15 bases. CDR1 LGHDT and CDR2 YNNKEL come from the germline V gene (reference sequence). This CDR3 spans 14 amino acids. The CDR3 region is CASSVQQGWTEAFF. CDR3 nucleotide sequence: TGTGCCAGCAGCGTTCAGCAGGGGTGGACTGAAGCTTTCTTT.

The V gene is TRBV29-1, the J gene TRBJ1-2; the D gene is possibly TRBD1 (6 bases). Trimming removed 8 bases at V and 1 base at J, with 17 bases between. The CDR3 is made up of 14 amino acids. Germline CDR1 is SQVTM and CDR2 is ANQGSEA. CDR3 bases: TGCAGCATAGGGACACCCTATAATAACTATGGCTACACCTTC. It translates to CSIGTPYNNYGYTF.

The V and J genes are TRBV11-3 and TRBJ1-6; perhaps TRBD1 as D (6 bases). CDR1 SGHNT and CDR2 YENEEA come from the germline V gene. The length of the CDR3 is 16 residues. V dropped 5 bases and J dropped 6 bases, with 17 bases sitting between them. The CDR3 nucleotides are TGTGCCAGCAGCACAGCAGCAGGACAGACTAATTCACCCCTCCACTTT. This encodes CASSTAAGQTNSPLHF.

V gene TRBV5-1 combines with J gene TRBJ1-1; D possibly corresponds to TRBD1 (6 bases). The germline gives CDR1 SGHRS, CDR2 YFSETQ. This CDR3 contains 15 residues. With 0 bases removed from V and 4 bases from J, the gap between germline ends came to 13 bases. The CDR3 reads CASSLDRRQATEAFF. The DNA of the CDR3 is TGCGCCAGCAGCTTGGATCGGAGACAGGCCACTGAAGCTTTCTTT.

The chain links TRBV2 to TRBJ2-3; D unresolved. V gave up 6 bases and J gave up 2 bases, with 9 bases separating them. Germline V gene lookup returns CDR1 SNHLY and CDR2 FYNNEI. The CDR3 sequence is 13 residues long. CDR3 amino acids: CASSVTYTDTQYF. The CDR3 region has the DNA TGTGCCAGCAGCGTAACTTACACAGATACGCAGTATTTT.

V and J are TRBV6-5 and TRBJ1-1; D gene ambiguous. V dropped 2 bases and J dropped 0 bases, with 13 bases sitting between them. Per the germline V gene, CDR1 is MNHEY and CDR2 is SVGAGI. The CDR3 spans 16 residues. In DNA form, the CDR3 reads TGTGCCAGCAGTTACGGGAGGGAACCCTTGAACACTGAAGCTTTCTTT. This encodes CASSYGREPLNTEAFF.

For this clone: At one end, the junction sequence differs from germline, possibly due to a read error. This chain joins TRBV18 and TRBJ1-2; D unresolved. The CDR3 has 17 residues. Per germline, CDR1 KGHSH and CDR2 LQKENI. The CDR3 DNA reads TGTGCCAGCTCCCCACTTCCAGGTGGCAACGAGAACTATGGCTACACCTTC. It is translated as CASSPLPGGNENYGYTF.

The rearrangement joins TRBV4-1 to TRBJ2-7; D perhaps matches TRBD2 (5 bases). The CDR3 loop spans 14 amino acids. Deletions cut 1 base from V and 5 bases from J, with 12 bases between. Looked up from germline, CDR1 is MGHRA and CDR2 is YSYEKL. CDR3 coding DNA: TGCGCCAGCAGCCAAGTGGGAGCTCCGGACGAGCAGTACTTC. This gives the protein CASSQVGAPDEQYF.

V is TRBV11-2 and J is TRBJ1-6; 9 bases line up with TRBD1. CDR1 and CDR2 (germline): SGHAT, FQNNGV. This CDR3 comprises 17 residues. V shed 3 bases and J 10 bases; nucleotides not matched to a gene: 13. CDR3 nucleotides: TGTGCCAGCAGCTTCGCCGGGACAGGGAAAGGAAGGTCACCCCTCCACTTT. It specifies CASSFAGTGKGRSPLHF.

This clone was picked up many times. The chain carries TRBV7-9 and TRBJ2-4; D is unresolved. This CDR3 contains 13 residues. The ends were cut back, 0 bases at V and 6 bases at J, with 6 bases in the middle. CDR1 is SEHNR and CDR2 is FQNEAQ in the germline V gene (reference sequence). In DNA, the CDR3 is TGTGCCAGCAGCTTAGCGCGGTTAAACATTCAGTACTTC. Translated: CASSLARLNIQYF.

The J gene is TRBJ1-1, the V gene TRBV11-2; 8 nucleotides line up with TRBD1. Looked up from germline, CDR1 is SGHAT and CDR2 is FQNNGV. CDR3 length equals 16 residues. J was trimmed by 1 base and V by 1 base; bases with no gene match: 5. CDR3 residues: CASSLGTGTGNTEAFF. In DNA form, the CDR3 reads TGTGCCAGCAGCTTAGGTACCGGGACAGGGAACACTGAAGCTTTCTTT.

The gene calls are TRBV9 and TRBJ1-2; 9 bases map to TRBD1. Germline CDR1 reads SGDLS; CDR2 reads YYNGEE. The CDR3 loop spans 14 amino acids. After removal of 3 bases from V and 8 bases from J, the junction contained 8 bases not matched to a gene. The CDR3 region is CASSGTGVRLGYTF. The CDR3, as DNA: TGTGCCAGCAGCGGGACAGGGGTTCGGCTCGGCTACACCTTC.

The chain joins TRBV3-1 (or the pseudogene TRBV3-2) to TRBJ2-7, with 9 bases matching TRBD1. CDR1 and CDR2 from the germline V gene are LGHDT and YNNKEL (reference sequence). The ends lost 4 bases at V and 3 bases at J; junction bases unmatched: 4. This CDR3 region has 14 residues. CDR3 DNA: TGTGCCAGCAGCCCGGGACAGGGTTTCTACGAGCAGTACTTC. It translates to CASSPGQGFYEQYF.

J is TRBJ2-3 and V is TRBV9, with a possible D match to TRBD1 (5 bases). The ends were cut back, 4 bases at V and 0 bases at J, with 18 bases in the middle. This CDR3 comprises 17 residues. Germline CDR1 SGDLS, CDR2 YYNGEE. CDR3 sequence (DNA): TGTGCCAGCAGCTCAGGGTTGGGGCGTCCCAGCACAGATACGCAGTATTTT. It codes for CASSSGLGRPSTDTQYF.

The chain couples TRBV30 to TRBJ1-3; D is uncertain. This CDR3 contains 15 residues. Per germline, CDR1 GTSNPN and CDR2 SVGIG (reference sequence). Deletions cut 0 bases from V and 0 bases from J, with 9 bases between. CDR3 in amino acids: CAWSVEANSGNTIYF. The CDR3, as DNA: TGTGCCTGGAGTGTAGAGGCAAACTCTGGAAACACCATATATTTT. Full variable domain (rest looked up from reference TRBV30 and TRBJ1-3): SQTIHQWPATLVQPVGSPLSLECTVEGTSNPNLYWYRQAAGRGLQLLFYSVGIGQISSEVPQNLSASRPQDRQFILSSKKLLLSDSGFYLCAWSVEANSGNTIYFGEGSWLTVV.

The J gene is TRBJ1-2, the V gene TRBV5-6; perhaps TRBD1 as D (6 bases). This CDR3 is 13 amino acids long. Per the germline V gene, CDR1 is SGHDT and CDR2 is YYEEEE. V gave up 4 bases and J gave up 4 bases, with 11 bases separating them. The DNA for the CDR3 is TGTGCCAGCAGCCCGGGGACAACCTATGGCTACACCTTC. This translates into CASSPGTTYGYTF.

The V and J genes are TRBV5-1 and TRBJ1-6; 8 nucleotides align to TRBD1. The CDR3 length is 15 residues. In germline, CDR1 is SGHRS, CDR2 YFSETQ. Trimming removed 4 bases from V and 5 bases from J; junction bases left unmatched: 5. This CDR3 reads CASSQGTGNNSPLHF. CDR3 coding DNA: TGCGCCAGCAGCCAGGGGACAGGCAATAATTCACCCCTCCACTTT.

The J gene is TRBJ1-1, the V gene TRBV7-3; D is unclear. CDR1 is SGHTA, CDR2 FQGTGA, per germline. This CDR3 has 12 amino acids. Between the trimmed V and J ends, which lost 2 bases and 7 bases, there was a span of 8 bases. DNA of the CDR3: TGTGCCAGCAGCTTAGGGCAGAGTGAAGCTTTCTTT. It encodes CASSLGQSEAFF.

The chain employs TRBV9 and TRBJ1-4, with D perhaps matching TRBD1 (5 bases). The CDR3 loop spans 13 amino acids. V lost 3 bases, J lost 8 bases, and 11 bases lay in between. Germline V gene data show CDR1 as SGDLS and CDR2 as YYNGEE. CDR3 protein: CASSGMGGEKLFF. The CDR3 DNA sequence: TGTGCCAGCAGCGGAATGGGGGGGGAAAAACTGTTTTTT.

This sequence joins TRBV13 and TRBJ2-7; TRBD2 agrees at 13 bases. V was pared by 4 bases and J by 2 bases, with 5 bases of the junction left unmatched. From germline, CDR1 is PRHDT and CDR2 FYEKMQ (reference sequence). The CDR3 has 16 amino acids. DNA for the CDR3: TGTGCCAGCAGCTCACCGGGACTAGCGGGAACCTACGAGCAGTACTTC. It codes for CASSSPGLAGTYEQYF.

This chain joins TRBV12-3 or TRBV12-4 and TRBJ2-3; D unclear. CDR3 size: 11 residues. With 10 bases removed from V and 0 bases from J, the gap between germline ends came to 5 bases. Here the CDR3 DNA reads TGTGCCATCGGTAGCACAGATACGCAGTATTTT. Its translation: CAIGSTDTQYF.

The CDR3 loop reads CASSSNFYTDTQYF. In DNA, the CDR3 is TGTGCCAGCAGCTCGAACTTCTACACAGATACGCAGTATTTT. The genes are TRBV9 and TRBJ2-3; D gene unclear. The CDR3 is made up of 14 amino acids. The ends were cut back, 4 bases at V and 2 bases at J, with 11 bases in the middle. Germline CDR1 and CDR2: SGDLS and YYNGEE.

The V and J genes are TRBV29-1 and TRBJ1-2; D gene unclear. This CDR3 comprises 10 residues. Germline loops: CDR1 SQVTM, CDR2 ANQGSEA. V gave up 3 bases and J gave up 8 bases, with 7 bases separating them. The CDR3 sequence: CSVERNGYTF. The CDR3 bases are TGCAGCGTTGAGAGGAACGGCTACACCTTC.

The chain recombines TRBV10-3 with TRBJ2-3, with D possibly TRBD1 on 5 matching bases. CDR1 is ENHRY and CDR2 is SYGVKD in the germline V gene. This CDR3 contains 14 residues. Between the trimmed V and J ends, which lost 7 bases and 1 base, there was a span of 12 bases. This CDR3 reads CAITDSTRTDTQYF. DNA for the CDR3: TGTGCCATCACAGACAGTACCCGCACAGATACGCAGTATTTT.

The CDR3 DNA reads TGTGCCACCAGTGATGCGGACAGGGAGAAAGAGACCCAGTACTTC. This encodes CATSDADREKETQYF. V is TRBV24-1 and J is TRBJ2-5; 8 positions match TRBD1. V lost 3 bases to trimming and J lost 3 bases; unmatched junction nucleotides: 5. Per the germline V gene, CDR1 is KGHDR and CDR2 is SFDVKD. The CDR3 is 15 residues long.

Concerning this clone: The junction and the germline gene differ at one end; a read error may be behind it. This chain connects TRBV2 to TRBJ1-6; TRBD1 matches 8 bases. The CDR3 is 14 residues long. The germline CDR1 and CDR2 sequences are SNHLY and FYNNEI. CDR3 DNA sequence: TGTGCCAGCAGCGAAGACAGGGGTCGATCACCCCTCCACTTT. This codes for CASSEDRGRSPLHF.

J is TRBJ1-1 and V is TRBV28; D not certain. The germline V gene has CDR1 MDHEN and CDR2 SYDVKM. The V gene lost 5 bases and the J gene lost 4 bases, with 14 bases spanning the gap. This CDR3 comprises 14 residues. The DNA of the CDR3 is TGTGCCAGCAGTCCCCGGGGAAGGAGCACTGAAGCTTTCTTT. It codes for CASSPRGRSTEAFF.

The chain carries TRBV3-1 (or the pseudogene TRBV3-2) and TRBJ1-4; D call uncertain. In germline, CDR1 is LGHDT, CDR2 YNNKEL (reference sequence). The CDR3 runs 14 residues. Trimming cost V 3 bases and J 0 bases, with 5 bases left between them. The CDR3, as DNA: TGTGCCAGCAGCCAGCAGGCAACTAATGAAAAACTGTTTTTT. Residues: CASSQQATNEKLFF.

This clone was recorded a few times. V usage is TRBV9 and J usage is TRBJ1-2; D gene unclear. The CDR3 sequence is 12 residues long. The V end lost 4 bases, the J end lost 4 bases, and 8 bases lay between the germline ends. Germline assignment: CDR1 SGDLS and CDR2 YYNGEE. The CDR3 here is CASSHISYGYTF. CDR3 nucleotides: TGTGCCAGCAGCCATATTAGCTATGGCTACACCTTC.

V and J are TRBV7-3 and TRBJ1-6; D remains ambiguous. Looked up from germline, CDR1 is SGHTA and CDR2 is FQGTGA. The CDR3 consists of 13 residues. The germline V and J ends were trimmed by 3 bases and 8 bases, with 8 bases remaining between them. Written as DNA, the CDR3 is TGTGCCAGCAGCTTCGGCGGGGATTCACCCCTCCACTTT. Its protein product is CASSFGGDSPLHF. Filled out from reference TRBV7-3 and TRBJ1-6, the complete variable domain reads GAGVSQTPSNKVTEKGKYVELRCDPISGHTALYWYRQSLGQGPEFLIYFQGTGAADDSGLPNDRFFAVRPEGSVSTLKIQRTERGDSAVYLCASSFGGDSPLHFGNGTRLTVT.